The 24 T cell receptor beta chains below all came from one sample that was sequenced in a study of blood T cell repertoires in COVID-19. Profiled with immunoSEQ multiplex PCR; TCRdb holds only in-frame clones, not every one. The sample shows 70,000 or so clones, about 73% of them seen only once. Sequenced: peripheral blood. These receptor sequences come from a woman in her 70s with acute or convalescent COVID-19.

In this sample, this clone turned up once. The rearrangement links TRBV4-1 to TRBJ2-7; 8 bases are a match to TRBD2. The CDR3 is 16 residues long. The V and J ends lost 0 bases and 1 base, in that order; junction bases with no gene match: 5. Germline assignment: CDR1 MGHRA and CDR2 YSYEKL. The DNA of the CDR3 is TGCGCCAGCAGCCAAGAGCTTCGGGGGGGGTCCTACGAGCAGTACTTC. Amino acid sequence: CASSQELRGGSYEQYF.

The chain couples TRBV10-3 to TRBJ2-4, with 12 nucleotides matching TRBD1. V lost 0 bases, J lost 14 bases, and 5 bases stayed unmatched. The CDR3 length is 14 residues. Germline lookup yields CDR1 ENHRY and CDR2 SYGVKD. In nucleotides, the CDR3 is TGTGCCATCAGTGAGTCCGGGACAGGGGGCTTAAAGTACTTC. Its translation: CAISESGTGGLKYF.

This clone showed up just once. V and J are TRBV7-8 and TRBJ1-5, with D hard to call. CDR3 length equals 13 residues. CDR1 and CDR2 (germline): SGHVS, FQNEAQ. V lost 3 bases, J lost 5 bases, and 8 bases lay in between. Written as DNA, the CDR3 is TGTGCCAGCAGCTTCGGCGGTCATCAGCCCCAGCATTTT. This translates into CASSFGGHQPQHF.

The J gene is TRBJ2-3, the V gene TRBV5-5; D call uncertain. The V end was cut by 4 bases, the J end by 1 base, with 7 bases between. From germline, CDR1 is SGHKS and CDR2 YYEKEE (reference sequence). The CDR3 has 13 amino acids. CDR3 in amino acids: CASSLPGTDTQYF. In nucleotides, the CDR3 is TGTGCCAGCAGCCTCCCCGGCACAGATACGCAGTATTTT.

The chain employs TRBV10-2 and TRBJ1-1, with a tentative D call TRBD1 (6 bases). From germline, CDR1 is WSHSY and CDR2 SAAADI. Trimming pared 4 bases from V and 4 bases from J, leaving 10 bases between. The CDR3 consists of 13 residues. The CDR3 region is CASSVTGFTEAFF. CDR3 DNA sequence: TGCGCCAGCAGTGTAACAGGGTTCACTGAAGCTTTCTTT.

This chain connects TRBV2 to TRBJ2-5; 9 bases line up with TRBD1. With V trimmed by 6 bases and J by 5 bases, 10 bases remained unmatched. The CDR3 covers 15 residues. The V gene's germline CDR1 is SNHLY and CDR2 FYNNEI. The CDR3 coding sequence is TGTGCCAGCAGGACGGGGACAGGGACCTCCGAGACCCAGTACTTC. The encoded protein is CASRTGTGTSETQYF.

This clone was detected only a few times. CDR3 nucleotide sequence: TGTGCCAGCAGCCAAGTTATAGCGCTCTCCTACAATGAGCAGTTCTTC. This codes for CASSQVIALSYNEQFF. The gene calls are TRBV14 and TRBJ2-1; a possible D gene is TRBD2 (5 bases). The CDR3 is 16 amino acids. The germline V gene has CDR1 SGHDN and CDR2 FVKESK. Trimming left V 1 base short and J 0 bases short, with 10 bases between.

V is TRBV13 and J is TRBJ1-1; the D gene is possibly TRBD1 (5 bases). Trimming removed 5 bases at V and 11 bases at J, with 18 bases between. Germline CDR1 PRHDT, CDR2 FYEKMQ (reference sequence). This CDR3 has 13 residues. CDR3 DNA: TGTGCCAGCAGCCTTAAAAGGGGCGGGGGTGCTTTCTTT. Translating gives CASSLKRGGGAFF.

This clone was recorded a few times. The rearrangement links TRBV5-1 to TRBJ1-1; possibly TRBD1 for D (6 bases). The CDR3 consists of 15 residues. V was clipped by 5 bases and J by 1 base, with 15 bases between them. Germline V gives CDR1 SGHRS, CDR2 YFSETQ. In DNA, the CDR3 is TGCGCCAGCAGTGGGGGCCCCGTGGGGAACACTGAAGCTTTCTTT. Translating it yields CASSGGPVGNTEAFF. The complete variable domain, with remaining parts taken from reference TRBV5-1 and TRBJ1-1, reads KAGVTQTPRYLIKTRGQQVTLSCSPISGHRSVSWYQQTPGQGLQFLFEYFSETQRNKGNFPGRFSGRQFSNSRSEMNVSTLELGDSALYLCASSGGPVGNTEAFFGQGTRLTVV.

The V and J genes are TRBV5-6 and TRBJ2-4, with a weak D call TRBD2 (5 bases). Per the germline V gene, CDR1 is SGHDT and CDR2 is YYEEEE. This CDR3 comprises 17 residues. V dropped 0 bases and J dropped 0 bases, with 13 bases sitting between them. The CDR3 here is CASSLEGSGIAKNIQYF. The CDR3 DNA reads TGTGCCAGCAGCTTGGAGGGCAGCGGAATAGCCAAAAACATTCAGTACTTC. Combining the CDR3 with reference TRBV5-6 and TRBJ2-4 gives the whole variable domain DAGVTQSPTHLIKTRGQQVTLRCSPKSGHDTVSWYQQALGQGPQFIFQYYEEEERQRGNFPDRFSGHQFPNYSSELNVNALLLGDSALYLCASSLEGSGIAKNIQYFGAGTRLSVL.

The chain combines TRBV16 with TRBJ2-1, with 9 positions matching TRBD2. The CDR3 has 19 residues. Per germline, CDR1 KGHSY and CDR2 FQNENV. The ends lost 4 bases at V and 1 base at J; junction bases unmatched: 14. The DNA for the CDR3 is TGTGCCAGCAGCCGCCCACTAGCGGGCACGGACGTATCCTACAATGAGCAGTTCTTC. Its protein is CASSRPLAGTDVSYNEQFF.

V and J are TRBV12-3 or TRBV12-4 and TRBJ2-2, with a possible D match to TRBD1 (6 bases). V lost 6 bases, J lost 6 bases, and 8 bases lay in between. The CDR3 spans 12 residues. CDR3: CASRTGPGELFF. The CDR3 nucleotides are TGTGCCAGCAGGACAGGTCCCGGGGAGCTGTTTTTT.

The chain is built from TRBV5-1 and TRBJ2-2; weak D call: TRBD1 (6 bases). There are 15 residues in the CDR3. The germline V and J ends were trimmed by 3 bases and 0 bases, with 9 bases remaining between them. Germline CDR1 and CDR2: SGHRS and YFSETQ. CDR3 coding DNA: TGCGCCAGCAGCTCCGGGACAACGAACACCGGGGAGCTGTTTTTT. Protein sequence: CASSSGTTNTGELFF.

This clone has more than one count but fewer than ten. The chain couples TRBV30 to TRBJ1-1; possible D gene TRBD1, 5 bases. Trimming stripped 7 bases from V and 0 bases from J, with 21 bases between. Per germline, CDR1 GTSNPN and CDR2 SVGIG (reference sequence). The CDR3 runs to 16 residues. CDR3 DNA sequence: TGTGCCTATTCGACCGGGACGGGGGGTTTGAACACTGAAGCTTTCTTT. This encodes CAYSTGTGGLNTEAFF. The full variable domain, completed using reference TRBV30 and TRBJ1-1, is SQTIHQWPATLVQPVGSPLSLECTVEGTSNPNLYWYRQAAGRGLQLLFYSVGIGQISSEVPQNLSASRPQDRQFILSSKKLLLSDSGFYLCAYSTGTGGLNTEAFFGQGTRLTVV.

In DNA form, the CDR3 reads TGTGCCAGCCAAGTTAAAGACAGTTCCGAGCAGTACTTC. It yields the protein CASQVKDSSEQYF. The V call is TRBV28, the J call TRBJ2-7; possible D gene TRBD1, 5 bases. The V end was cut by 8 bases, the J end by 6 bases, with 17 bases between. This CDR3 has 13 residues. Germline CDR1 is MDHEN and CDR2 is SYDVKM. Using reference TRBV28 and TRBJ2-7 for the parts outside the CDR3, the full variable domain is DVKVTQSSRYLVKRTGEKVFLECVQDMDHENMFWYRQDPGLGLRLIYFSYDVKMKEKGDIPEGYSVSREKKERFSLILESASTNQTSMYLCASQVKDSSEQYFGPGTRLTVT.

The J gene is TRBJ2-3, the V gene TRBV7-8; 13 bases match TRBD2. The ends lost 4 bases at V and 6 bases at J; junction bases unmatched: 16. This CDR3 contains 19 residues. Germline CDR1 SGHVS, CDR2 FQNEAQ. The CDR3 DNA is TGTGCCAGCAGCTCACCCGACTCGGGACTAGCGGGGAATTGGGATACGCAGTATTTT. Its protein product is CASSSPDSGLAGNWDTQYF.

This chain connects TRBV6-2 or TRBV6-3 to TRBJ1-1; D unresolved. CDR3 length: 14 residues. V was clipped by 0 bases and J by 1 base, with 6 bases between them. Germline lookup yields CDR1 MNHEY and CDR2 SVGEGT. The CDR3 sequence: CASSYSGGNTEAFF. DNA for the CDR3: TGTGCCAGCAGTTACTCGGGAGGGAACACTGAAGCTTTCTTT.

CDR3 amino acids: CAISSGSLETQYF. For the CDR3, the DNA is TGTGCCATCAGTAGCGGGAGCTTGGAGACCCAGTACTTC. This chain links TRBV19 with TRBJ2-5; 9 positions agree with TRBD2. Per the germline V gene, CDR1 is LNHDA and CDR2 is SQIVND (reference sequence). The CDR3 is made up of 13 amino acids. V lost 10 bases to trimming and J lost 5 bases; unmatched junction nucleotides: 8.

The chain recombines TRBV4-2 with TRBJ2-3; 10 nucleotides align to TRBD2. V gave up 4 bases and J gave up 6 bases; unmatched junction bases: 7. Germline V gene data show CDR1 as LGHNA and CDR2 as YNFKEQ. The CDR3 is made up of 15 amino acids. The CDR3 DNA is TGTGCCAGCAGCCGGACTAGCGGTAGTTTGGATACGCAGTATTTT. Its protein is CASSRTSGSLDTQYF.

In DNA form, the CDR3 reads TGTGCCAGTAGTATAGCTCCACAGGGATACACTGAAGCTTTCTTT. It encodes CASSIAPQGYTEAFF. The chain has TRBV19 and TRBJ1-1; D is perhaps TRBD1 (6 bases). The germline V and J ends were trimmed by 1 base and 3 bases, with 12 bases remaining between them. CDR1 is LNHDA and CDR2 is SQIVND in the germline V gene (reference sequence). There are 15 residues in the CDR3.

This clone has just a few counts. The chain has TRBV5-1 and TRBJ2-1; 8 positions match TRBD1. The CDR3 has 15 residues. V trimming: 4 bases; J trimming: 12 bases; junction bases outside the gene matches: 15. Germline assignment: CDR1 SGHRS and CDR2 YFSETQ. In nucleotides, the CDR3 is TGCGCCAGCAGCCCCGGGACAGACGTTGGACAGGGGCAGTTCTTC. Protein product: CASSPGTDVGQGQFF. The full variable domain, in which reference TRBV5-1 and TRBJ2-1 provide the parts outside the CDR3, is KAGVTQTPRYLIKTRGQQVTLSCSPISGHRSVSWYQQTPGQGLQFLFEYFSETQRNKGNFPGRFSGRQFSNSRSEMNVSTLELGDSALYLCASSPGTDVGQGQFFGPGTRLTVL.

V usage is TRBV30 and J usage is TRBJ1-1; 8 bases map to TRBD1. The CDR3 is made up of 19 amino acids. Losses at the gene ends were 4 bases for V and 1 base for J; bases not matched to a gene: 20. CDR1 and CDR2 from the germline V gene are GTSNPN and SVGIG (reference sequence). The CDR3: CAWTFSWGTGGSRNTEAFF. Written as DNA, the CDR3 is TGTGCCTGGACCTTCTCTTGGGGTACAGGGGGTAGTAGGAACACTGAAGCTTTCTTT.

This clone was counted a few times. CDR3: CASSRTADQPQHF. CDR3 DNA: TGTGCCAGCAGTCGGACAGCGGATCAGCCCCAGCATTTT. The genes are TRBV6-5 and TRBJ1-5; TRBD1 is a possible D gene (6 bases). V was trimmed by 5 bases and J by 5 bases, leaving 10 bases between them. Germline-derived CDR1 and CDR2 are MNHEY and SVGAGI. This CDR3 has 13 amino acids.

A few counts support this clone. This sequence joins TRBV5-1 and TRBJ2-1; TRBD2 agrees at 12 bases. In germline, CDR1 is SGHRS, CDR2 YFSETQ. V trimming: 0 bases; J trimming: 8 bases; junction bases outside the gene matches: 6. CDR3 size: 16 residues. The CDR3 sequence: CASSLAASGGADEQFF. CDR3 nucleotide sequence: TGCGCCAGCAGCTTGGCGGCTAGCGGGGGGGCCGATGAGCAGTTCTTC. The variable domain in full, with the rest retrieved from reference TRBV5-1 and TRBJ2-1, is KAGVTQTPRYLIKTRGQQVTLSCSPISGHRSVSWYQQTPGQGLQFLFEYFSETQRNKGNFPGRFSGRQFSNSRSEMNVSTLELGDSALYLCASSLAASGGADEQFFGPGTRLTVL.